This T cell receptor (beta chain) was captured in a study of CD8+CD57+ T cells in acquired aplastic anemia. Study details: Average DNA yield from sorted CD4+ and CD8+ cells was about 3.2 ug.

Profiling of TCR beta VDJ combinations and CDR3 sequences used genomic DNA as template. A single record per CDR3 protein comes from TCRdb applying MiXCR to the reads. The table records hundreds of thousands of distinct CDR3 sequences, 25% to 40% of them present only once. Patients included in sequencing had previously demonstrated CD8+CD57+ cell expansion by flow cytometry. This TCR was recovered from a human donor with aplastic anemia. The specimen sequenced was sorted CD4+, CD8+, or CD8+CD57+ T cells (not recorded which) from PBMCs.

DNA of the CDR3: TGTGCCAGCAGCTTAGCTCCGGCGGCTGGGGCCAACGTCCTGACTTTC. Amino acids: CASSLAPAAGANVLTF. The rearrangement joins TRBV7-2 to TRBJ2-6; D ambiguous. V was trimmed by 0 bases and J by 2 bases, leaving 8 bases between them. Looked up from germline, CDR1 is SGHTA and CDR2 is FQGNSA. CDR3 length equals 16 residues.